The sequence of this T cell receptor (beta chain) was determined in a study of technical replicates of blood from a handful of donors. CDR3 length equals 12 residues. V was clipped by 6 bases and J by 9 bases, with 15 bases between them. Germline V gene sequence: CDR1 SGHDN, CDR2 FVKESK. This table comes from immunoSEQ multiplex PCR, and its TCRdb copy is limited to in-frame clones, with some not included. The sample shows 53,000 or so clones, around 93% of them seen only once. The source of this sequence is a human donor in good health. Some clones in this sample may be carry-over from other donors' samples. The rearrangement links TRBV14 to TRBJ2-7; the D gene is possibly TRBD2 (6 bases). The sample taken for sequencing was PBMCs. The CDR3 nucleotides read TGTGCCAGCAGGTTACAGGCGGGACGGCAGTACTTC. Residues: CASRLQAGRQYF.